This paragraph covers one T cell receptor beta chain sequence. This CDR3 is built from 15 residues. The germline V and J ends were trimmed by 2 bases and 3 bases, with 13 bases remaining between them. Germline values: CDR1 SGHVS, CDR2 FQNEAQ. These data are taken from a study of shared T cell receptors in the human thymus. Measured with immunoSEQ multiplex PCR; TCRdb has only the in-frame clones, and not every one. The sample includes hundreds of thousands of clones, 70% to 90% of them seen just once. The same sample was also studied in work on human thymus T cells. From that study: Corrective surgery for congenital heart defects was being performed on the healthy Finnish infants who were the donors. Thymic samples were excised during corrective heart operations.

The clonotype comes from a girl under three years old with a congenital heart defect. The chain links TRBV7-8 to TRBJ1-1; D is undetermined. Sequenced: thymocytes. In nucleotides, the CDR3 is TGTGCCAGCAGCTTAATCAGGTTTAGGTACACTGAAGCTTTCTTT. Protein product: CASSLIRFRYTEAFF.